A selection of T cell receptor beta chains follows, all from one sample in a study of T cell changes during pregnancy in multiple sclerosis. The repertoire was sequenced with immunoSEQ multiplex PCR; TCRdb's copy has only in-frame clones and lacks some. The sample lists 50,000 to 65,000 clones; about 94% were seen once. Sequenced here: CD8+ T cells from peripheral blood mononuclear cells, sampled in the second trimester of pregnancy. The receptors originated from a female donor with multiple sclerosis, enrolled in a pregnancy study. Each CDR3 is given with its conserved first and last residue. The D gene is left open where the match is weak. Clone size is given for some rows only: seen once, a few or many times, or a class if the clone is expanded.

j_call d_call clone_size v_call cdr3_aa cdr3_nt
TRBJ1-1 TRBD1 few TRBV4-2 CASSQGDRGLNTEAFF TGTGCCAGCAGCCAAGGGGACAGAGGTCTAAACACTGAAGCTTTCTTT
TRBJ2-2 . . TRBV30 CAWSTHRAGELFF TGTGCCTGGAGTACCCACCGAGCCGGGGAGCTGTTTTTT
TRBJ2-1 . . TRBV7-9 CASSLGRSEQFF TGTGCCAGCAGCTTAGGGCGGTCCGAGCAGTTCTTC
TRBJ2-7 TRBD1 . TRBV7-2 CASNSRRIGTGGPYEQYF TGTGCCAGCAACTCAAGGCGGATTGGGACAGGGGGTCCCTACGAGCAGTACTTC
TRBJ2-7 . . TRBV2 CASSLATPYEQYF TGTGCCAGCAGCTTAGCTACCCCATACGAGCAGTACTTC
TRBJ2-7 TRBD1 . TRBV5-1 CASSLTGDEQYF TGCGCCAGCAGCTTAACAGGGGACGAGCAGTACTTC
TRBJ2-5 TRBD2 . TRBV15 CATSPGTSGETQYF TGTGCCACCAGCCCCGGGACTAGCGGGGAGACCCAGTACTTC
TRBJ2-7 TRBD1 . TRBV15 CATSKDRAYEQYF TGTGCCACCAGCAAGGACAGGGCCTACGAGCAGTACTTC
TRBJ2-2 . . TRBV9 CASSVARQGNTGELFF TGTGCCAGCAGCGTAGCGAGGCAGGGGAACACCGGGGAGCTGTTTTTT
TRBJ2-5 TRBD1 . TRBV13 CASSLTGFGETQYF TGTGCCAGCAGCTTGACAGGGTTCGGAGAGACCCAGTACTTC
TRBJ2-5 TRBD1 . TRBV19 CASSMTGVQETQYF TGTGCCAGTAGTATGACAGGGGTCCAAGAGACCCAGTACTTC
TRBJ1-3 . . TRBV19 CASSDSSGNTIYF TGTGCCAGTAGCGACAGCTCTGGAAACACCATATATTTT
TRBJ1-4 . . TRBV27 CASSSQQGEEKLFF TGTGCCAGCAGTTCGCAACAGGGCGAGGAAAAACTGTTTTTT
TRBJ2-5 . . TRBV7-9 CASIGQGGFVQYF TGTGCCAGCATCGGGCAGGGGGGTTTTGTCCAGTACTTC
TRBJ2-7 TRBD2 . TRBV7-3 CASSFAGGPSYEQYF TGTGCCAGCAGCTTCGCGGGAGGGCCATCCTACGAGCAGTACTTC
TRBJ2-7 . few TRBV6-6 CASSYSRSDEQYF TGTGCCAGCAGTTACTCGAGGAGTGACGAGCAGTACTTC
TRBJ2-7 TRBD2 . TRBV6-5 CASSAGLAVYEQYF TGTGCCAGCAGTGCTGGACTAGCGGTTTACGAGCAGTACTTC
TRBJ1-1 . . TRBV27 CASSPQGGRPEAFF TGTGCCAGCTCCCCACAGGGAGGGAGGCCTGAAGCTTTCTTT
TRBJ2-1 . . TRBV27 CASSQGRVAEQFF TGTGCCAGCAGTCAGGGCAGGGTTGCTGAGCAGTTCTTC
TRBJ1-2 TRBD1 . TRBV12-5 CASGGDDRVPEHGYTF TGTGCTAGTGGTGGGGACGACAGGGTTCCCGAGCATGGCTACACCTTC
TRBJ2-4 TRBD1 . TRBV30 CAWSGQGLAKNIQYF TGTGCCTGGAGCGGACAGGGGTTAGCCAAAAACATTCAGTACTTC
TRBJ2-1 . . TRBV27 CASSLGDSYNEQFF TGTGCCAGCAGTCTAGGGGACTCCTACAATGAGCAGTTCTTC
TRBJ2-1 TRBD1 . TRBV19 CASRLTGYNEQFF TGTGCCAGTAGGCTGACAGGGTACAATGAGCAGTTCTTC